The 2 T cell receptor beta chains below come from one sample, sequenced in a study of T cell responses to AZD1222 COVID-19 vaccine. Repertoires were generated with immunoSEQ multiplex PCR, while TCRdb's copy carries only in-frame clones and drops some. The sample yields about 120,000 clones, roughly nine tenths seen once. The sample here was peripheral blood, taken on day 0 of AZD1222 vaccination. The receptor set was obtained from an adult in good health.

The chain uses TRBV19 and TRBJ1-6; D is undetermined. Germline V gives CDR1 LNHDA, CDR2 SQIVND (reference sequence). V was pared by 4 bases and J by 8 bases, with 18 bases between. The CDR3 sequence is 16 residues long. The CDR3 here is CASSTLETPTYSPLHF. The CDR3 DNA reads TGTGCCAGTAGTACCCTGGAGACACCAACCTATTCACCCCTCCACTTT.

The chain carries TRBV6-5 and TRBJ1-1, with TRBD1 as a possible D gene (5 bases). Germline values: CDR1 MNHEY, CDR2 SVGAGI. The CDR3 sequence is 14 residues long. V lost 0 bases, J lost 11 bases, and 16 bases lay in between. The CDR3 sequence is CASSYSGREGTAFF. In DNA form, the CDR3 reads TGTGCCAGCAGTTACTCAGGGAGAGAGGGGACGGCTTTCTTT.